The present entry profiles one T cell receptor beta chain with its context. This sample was taken from a study of T cell changes during pregnancy in multiple sclerosis. Data came from immunoSEQ multiplex PCR; TCRdb stores just in-frame clones and leaves some out. The data contain about 60,000 clones, roughly 96% of them singletons. This CDR3 is 15 amino acids long. J lost 4 bases, V lost 3 bases, and 8 bases had no gene match. Germline-derived CDR1 and CDR2 are GTSNPN and SVGIG (reference sequence). The gene calls are TRBV30 and TRBJ2-3, with 9 bases matching TRBD1. The receptor was isolated from a female donor with multiple sclerosis, enrolled in a pregnancy study. The sample in question was CD8+ T cells from peripheral blood mononuclear cells, obtained after pregnancy. The chain's CDR3 is CAWSLYRGQSDTQYF. The CDR3 nucleotides read TGTGCCTGGAGCCTCTACAGGGGGCAATCAGATACGCAGTATTTT.